The present T cell receptor (beta chain) was sequenced within a study of T cell responses to AZD1222 COVID-19 vaccine. On the study more broadly: Second-dose groups at about 4 or about 12 weeks were pooled. Findings and limits, study-wide: Vaccine-associated CD4 TCRs spanned spike, dominant at 160-218 and 743-854. Only six AZD1222 recipients tested seropositive at baseline. Repertoire sampling happened only post peak T cell response.

Repertoires were generated with immunoSEQ multiplex PCR, while TCRdb's copy carries only in-frame clones and drops some. The sample holds around 71,000 clones, around four fifths seen once. Notes on this clone: What it recognizes is unknown.

V dropped 5 bases and J dropped 6; count of bases not matched to a gene: 3. CDR3 length equals 13 residues. Germline V CDR1 and CDR2: WNHNN, SYGVQD (reference sequence). This receptor was obtained from an adult in good health. The chain carries TRBV10-1 and TRBJ1-1; TRBD1 matches at 10 bases. The sequencing here drew on peripheral blood, taken on day 0 of AZD1222 vaccination. DNA of the CDR3: TGCGCCAGCAGTACAGGGACAGGGGCTGAAGCTTTCTTT. This translates into CASSTGTGAEAFF.